This passage covers 20 T cell receptor beta chains from one sample sequenced in a study of control samples from healthy donors and cancer patients. Profiled with immunoSEQ multiplex PCR; TCRdb holds only in-frame clones, not every one. The data hold more than 50,000 clones, with approximately 88% observed a single time. Input material: blood. Receptor source: a man aged 50 to 60 in good health.

This chain joins TRBV2 and TRBJ1-5; weak D call: TRBD1 (5 bases). The CDR3 extends over 14 amino acids. V lost 5 bases, J lost 1 base, and 9 bases lay in between. Germline V CDR1 and CDR2: SNHLY, FYNNEI. CDR3 in amino acids: CASSQGWSNQPQHF. The CDR3, as DNA: TGTGCCAGCAGTCAGGGATGGAGCAATCAGCCCCAGCATTTT.

The V call is TRBV30, the J call TRBJ1-5; D ambiguous. CDR3 size: 13 residues. CDR1 is GTSNPN, CDR2 SVGIG, per germline (reference sequence). The V gene lost 5 bases and the J gene lost 1 base, with 9 bases spanning the gap. DNA for the CDR3: TGTGCCTGGGGGAGGGAGAGCAATCAGCCCCAGCATTTT. Translation gives CAWGRESNQPQHF.

The J gene is TRBJ1-2, the V gene TRBV5-1; D remains unclear. There are 15 residues in the CDR3. The V end was cut by 2 bases, the J end by 4 bases, with 15 bases between. The germline gives CDR1 SGHRS, CDR2 YFSETQ. This chain's CDR3 is CASSFGSAGFYGYTF. The CDR3 region has the DNA TGCGCCAGCAGCTTCGGCTCCGCGGGTTTCTATGGCTACACCTTC.

The V and J genes are TRBV19 and TRBJ2-1; 8 nucleotides align to TRBD2. CDR3 length: 13 residues. CDR1 and CDR2 from the germline V gene are LNHDA and SQIVND (reference sequence). J gave up 9 bases and V 5 bases, and 6 bases lay outside the gene matches. CDR3 nucleotide sequence: TGTGCCAGTAGTGTGACTAGCGCTGGTGAGCAGTTCTTC. It codes for CASSVTSAGEQFF.

The V and J genes are TRBV6-2 or TRBV6-3 and TRBJ2-7, with 10 bases identical to TRBD1. J was trimmed by 2 bases and V by 2 bases; bases with no gene match: 3. Per germline, CDR1 MNHEY and CDR2 SVGEGT. The CDR3 covers 15 residues. CDR3 sequence: CASSYGGTGAYEQYF. CDR3 DNA sequence: TGTGCCAGCAGTTACGGGGGGACAGGGGCCTACGAGCAGTACTTC.

The V gene is TRBV7-8, the J gene TRBJ1-1; a possible D gene is TRBD1 (5 bases). CDR3 length: 15 amino acids. Germline V lookup: CDR1 SGHVS, CDR2 FQNEAQ. V lost 3 bases to trimming and J lost 1 base, with 12 bases between them. The CDR3 loop is CASSFFVGANTEAFF. The CDR3 DNA is TGTGCCAGCAGCTTTTTTGTAGGGGCGAACACTGAAGCTTTCTTT. Drawing the rest from reference TRBV7-8 and TRBJ1-1, the complete variable domain is GAGVSQSPRYKVAKRGQDVALRCDPISGHVSLFWYQQALGQGPEFLTYFQNEAQLDKSGLPSDRFFAERPEGSVSTLKIQRTQQEDSAVYLCASSFFVGANTEAFFGQGTRLTVV.

The chain joins TRBV6-5 to TRBJ1-6; the D gene is possibly TRBD1 (5 bases). Germline V gene data show CDR1 as MNHEY and CDR2 as SVGAGI. This CDR3 is built from 14 residues. Trimming cost V 6 bases and J 8 bases, with 14 bases left between them. CDR3 residues: CASRRKGTYSPLHF. The DNA for the CDR3 is TGTGCCAGCAGGAGGAAGGGGACCTATTCACCCCTCCACTTT.

The chain employs TRBV9 and TRBJ2-3; tentative D call: TRBD1 (5 bases). V lost 4 bases, J lost 8 bases, and 20 bases lay in between. CDR1 and CDR2 from the germline V gene are SGDLS and YYNGEE. The CDR3 runs to 15 residues. CDR3 in DNA: TGTGCCAGCAGCTCTTGGACAACCAGCATCGGTACGCAGTATTTT. As protein: CASSSWTTSIGTQYF.

The chain uses TRBV28 and TRBJ1-1, with D possibly matching TRBD1 (6 bases). This CDR3 has 13 residues. The germline gives CDR1 MDHEN, CDR2 SYDVKM. Trimming pared 4 bases from V and 5 bases from J, leaving 11 bases between. The CDR3 here is CASSSPRGTEAFF. The DNA of the CDR3 is TGTGCCAGCAGTTCTCCGAGGGGGACTGAAGCTTTCTTT.

This sequence joins TRBV19 and TRBJ2-2, with TRBD1 matching over 9 bases. With V trimmed by 3 bases and J by 3 bases, 8 bases remained unmatched. Looked up from germline, CDR1 is LNHDA and CDR2 is SQIVND (reference sequence). The CDR3 is 17 amino acids. As DNA, the CDR3 is TGTGCCAGTAGTATCACAGGACAGGGGCCTTACACCGGGGAGCTGTTTTTT. Amino acids: CASSITGQGPYTGELFF. Full variable domain (remainder filled in from reference TRBV19 and TRBJ2-2): DGGITQSPKYLFRKEGQNVTLSCEQNLNHDAMYWYRQDPGQGLRLIYYSQIVNDFQKGDIAEGYSVSREKKESFPLTVTSAQKNPTAFYLCASSITGQGPYTGELFFGEGSRLTVL.

The J gene is TRBJ2-5, the V gene TRBV19; TRBD2 agrees at 8 bases. The CDR3 extends over 12 amino acids. Unmatched junction bases numbered 6, after V lost 10 bases and J lost 5 bases. Germline lookup yields CDR1 LNHDA and CDR2 SQIVND (reference sequence). The CDR3 spells CATSSGSETQYF. CDR3 nucleotides: TGTGCCACCTCGAGCGGGAGCGAGACCCAGTACTTC.

This rearrangement joins TRBV28 to TRBJ1-1; a possible D gene is TRBD1 (6 bases). The CDR3 loop spans 13 amino acids. Trimming removed 7 bases from V and 1 base from J, with 10 bases in between. CDR1 and CDR2 (germline): MDHEN, SYDVKM. The CDR3 nucleotides are TGTGCCAGCATAGCGGGACAGAACACTGAAGCTTTCTTT. This gives the protein CASIAGQNTEAFF. Combining the CDR3 with reference TRBV28 and TRBJ1-1 gives the whole variable domain DVKVTQSSRYLVKRTGEKVFLECVQDMDHENMFWYRQDPGLGLRLIYFSYDVKMKEKGDIPEGYSVSREKKERFSLILESASTNQTSMYLCASIAGQNTEAFFGQGTRLTVV.

V and J are TRBV6-5 and TRBJ1-5; 8 nucleotides align to TRBD1. Germline lookup yields CDR1 MNHEY and CDR2 SVGAGI. V shed 6 bases and J 7 bases; nucleotides not matched to a gene: 5. The CDR3 consists of 13 residues. CDR3 DNA: TGTGCCAGCAGCAGGGGGCTCGAACAGCCCCAGCATTTT. Its protein is CASSRGLEQPQHF.

The genes are TRBV5-1 and TRBJ2-6; 11 nucleotides line up with TRBD1. From germline, CDR1 is SGHRS and CDR2 YFSETQ. This CDR3 is 18 amino acids long. V shed 0 bases, J shed 0 bases, and the junction held 2 bases outside the gene matches. For the CDR3, the DNA is TGCGCCAGCAGCTTGGGAGGGACAGGGGGCTCTGGGGCCAACGTCCTGACTTTC. Translation gives CASSLGGTGGSGANVLTF.

The chain employs TRBV6-5 and TRBJ2-7; 7 bases agree with TRBD1. Germline V gene lookup returns CDR1 MNHEY and CDR2 SVGAGI. V shed 2 bases, J shed 3 bases, and the junction held 10 bases outside the gene matches. This CDR3 is built from 16 residues. This CDR3 is CASSYDGQVHGYEQYF. CDR3 DNA: TGTGCCAGCAGTTACGACGGACAGGTCCACGGCTACGAGCAGTACTTC.

CDR3 coding DNA: TGTGCCAGTAGGCGTAATAGCGGGAGTTTAGATACGCAGTATTTT. Translation: CASRRNSGSLDTQYF. The V call is TRBV19, the J call TRBJ2-3, with TRBD2 matching over 9 bases. This CDR3 comprises 15 residues. The V gene end was trimmed by 6 bases and the J gene end by 5 bases; junction bases not matched to a gene: 9. In germline, CDR1 is LNHDA, CDR2 SQIVND (reference sequence).

The rearrangement joins TRBV28 to TRBJ1-5; D is possibly TRBD1 (5 bases). Per the germline V gene, CDR1 is MDHEN and CDR2 is SYDVKM. V lost 3 bases and J lost 6, with 12 bases in between. This CDR3 has 14 amino acids. Here the CDR3 DNA reads TGTGCCAGCAGTTTGGCGCAGGGCGGTCAGCCCCAGCATTTT. This gives the protein CASSLAQGGQPQHF.

V usage is TRBV19 and J usage is TRBJ2-1; 16 bases line up with TRBD2. J was trimmed by 10 bases and V by 6 bases; bases with no gene match: 15. Germline V gene sequence: CDR1 LNHDA, CDR2 SQIVND (reference sequence). The CDR3 runs 18 residues. As DNA, the CDR3 is TGTGCCAGTAGCCCCGGGACTAGCGGGAGGGCTCCCTGGTGGGAGCAGTTCTTC. Amino acid sequence: CASSPGTSGRAPWWEQFF.

The chain uses TRBV7-2 and TRBJ2-2, with D unclear. V was trimmed by 4 bases and J by 4 bases, leaving 13 bases between them. The CDR3 is made up of 15 amino acids. Germline values: CDR1 SGHTA, CDR2 FQGNSA. CDR3 loop: CASSWGFPGTGELFF. CDR3 nucleotides: TGTGCCAGCAGCTGGGGATTCCCGGGCACCGGGGAGCTGTTTTTT.

V and J are TRBV28 and TRBJ1-4; TRBD1 might be the D (5 bases). V lost 4 bases, J lost 1 base, and 13 bases lay in between. The germline CDR1 and CDR2 sequences are MDHEN and SYDVKM. The CDR3 extends over 16 amino acids. The CDR3 region has the DNA TGTGCCAGCAGTTCCCCCGCGGGGCTAACTAATGAAAAACTGTTTTTT. Protein product: CASSSPAGLTNEKLFF.